A single TCR beta chain is shown here with its context. Source study methods: Counts of nucleated cells, estimated from reference gene primer amplification, were obtained. TCRdb keeps only in-frame clones here, not all; method: immunoSEQ multiplex PCR. From that table come the V and J calls and clone size; the DNA was used to work out D and trimming. The table has fewer than 60,000 clones, about 80% seen once. The data were obtained in a study of blood T cell repertoires in COVID-19. Study details: From the United States, Italy and Spain came samples of acute and convalescent COVID-19. In each case, the material was cDNA or gDNA derived from T cells, B-cell-depleted T cells, or PBMCs.

The CDR3 totals 15 residues. V was pared by 0 bases and J by 4 bases, with 2 bases of the junction left unmatched. Germline V gene sequence: CDR1 SGHNT, CDR2 YYREEE (reference sequence). The V gene is TRBV5-4, the J gene TRBJ1-1; TRBD1 aligns across 11 bases. Material for sequencing was peripheral blood. The source is a man in his 60s with acute or convalescent COVID-19. CDR3 amino acids: CASSLGGQGVTEAFF. The CDR3 bases are TGTGCCAGCAGCTTGGGGGGACAGGGGGTCACTGAAGCTTTCTTT.